The present entry profiles one T cell receptor (beta chain) with its context. At one boundary the junction diverges from the germline segment, which might be a read error. The sample comes from a study of cytomegalovirus exposure and HLA in healthy donors. Germline V gives CDR1 MNHEY, CDR2 SMNVEV (reference sequence). There are 15 residues in the CDR3. PCR used 60 Vbeta primers and 13 Jbeta primers. The repertoire was sequenced with immunoSEQ multiplex PCR; TCRdb's copy has only in-frame clones and lacks some. The sample's table shows 150,000 or so clones. The chain links TRBV27 to TRBJ2-2; D uncertain. The receptor was derived from a young man in good health and CMV-seronegative. The sequencing input was PBMCs. CDR3 DNA: TGTGCCAGAAGTTCACCCTACCGAAACACCGGGGAGCTGTTTTTT. Translation: CARSSPYRNTGELFF.